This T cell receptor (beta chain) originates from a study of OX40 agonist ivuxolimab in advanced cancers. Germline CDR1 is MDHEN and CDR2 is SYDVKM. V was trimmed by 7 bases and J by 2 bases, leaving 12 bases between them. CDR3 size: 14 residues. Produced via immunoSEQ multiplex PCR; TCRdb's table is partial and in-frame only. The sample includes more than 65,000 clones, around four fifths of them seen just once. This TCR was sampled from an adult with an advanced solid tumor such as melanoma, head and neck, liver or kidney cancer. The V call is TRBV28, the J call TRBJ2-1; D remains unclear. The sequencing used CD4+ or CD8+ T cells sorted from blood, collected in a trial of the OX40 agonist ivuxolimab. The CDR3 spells CASTPDTTYNEQFF. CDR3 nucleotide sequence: TGTGCCAGCACCCCTGACACGACCTACAATGAGCAGTTCTTC.